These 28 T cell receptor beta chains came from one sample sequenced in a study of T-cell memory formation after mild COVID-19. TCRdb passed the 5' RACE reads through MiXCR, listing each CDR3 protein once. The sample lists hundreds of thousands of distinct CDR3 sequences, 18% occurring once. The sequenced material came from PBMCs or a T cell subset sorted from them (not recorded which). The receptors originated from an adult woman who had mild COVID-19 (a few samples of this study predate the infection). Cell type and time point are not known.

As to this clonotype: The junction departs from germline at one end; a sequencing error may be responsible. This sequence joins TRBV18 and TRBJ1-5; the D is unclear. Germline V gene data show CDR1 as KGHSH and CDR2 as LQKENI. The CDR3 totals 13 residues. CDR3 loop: CASSPNSDQPQHF. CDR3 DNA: TGTGCCAGCTCACCAAATAGCGATCAGCCCCAGCATTTT.

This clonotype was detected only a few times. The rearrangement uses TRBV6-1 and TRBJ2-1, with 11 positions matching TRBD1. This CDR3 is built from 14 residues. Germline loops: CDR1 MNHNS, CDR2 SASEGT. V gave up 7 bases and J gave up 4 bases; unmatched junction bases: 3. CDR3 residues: CASKGQGAYNEQFF. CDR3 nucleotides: TGTGCCAGCAAAGGACAGGGGGCATACAATGAGCAGTTCTTC.

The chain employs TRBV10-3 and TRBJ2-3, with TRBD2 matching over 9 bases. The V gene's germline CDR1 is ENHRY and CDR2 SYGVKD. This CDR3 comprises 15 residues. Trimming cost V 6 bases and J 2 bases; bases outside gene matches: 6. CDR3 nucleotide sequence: TGTGCCATCAGCACGCTAGCGGGGATCACAGATACGCAGTATTTT. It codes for CAISTLAGITDTQYF.

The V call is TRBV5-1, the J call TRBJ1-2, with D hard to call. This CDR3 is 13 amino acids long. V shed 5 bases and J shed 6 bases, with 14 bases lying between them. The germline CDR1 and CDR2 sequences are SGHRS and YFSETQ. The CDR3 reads CASSLTGNHGYTF. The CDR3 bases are TGCGCCAGCAGTTTGACGGGCAACCATGGCTACACCTTC.

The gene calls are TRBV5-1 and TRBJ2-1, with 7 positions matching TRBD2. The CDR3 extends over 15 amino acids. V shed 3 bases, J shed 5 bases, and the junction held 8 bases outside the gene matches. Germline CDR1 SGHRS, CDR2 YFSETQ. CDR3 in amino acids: CASSSSGDYHNEQFF. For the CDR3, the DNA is TGCGCCAGCAGCTCCTCGGGGGACTACCACAATGAGCAGTTCTTC.

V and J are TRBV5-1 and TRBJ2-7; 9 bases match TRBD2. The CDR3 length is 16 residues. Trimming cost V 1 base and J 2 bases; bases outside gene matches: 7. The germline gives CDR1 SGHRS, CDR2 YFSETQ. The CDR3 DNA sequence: TGCGCCAGCAGCTTGTCCGGCGGGAGGGTGACCTACGAGCAGTACTTC. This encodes CASSLSGGRVTYEQYF.

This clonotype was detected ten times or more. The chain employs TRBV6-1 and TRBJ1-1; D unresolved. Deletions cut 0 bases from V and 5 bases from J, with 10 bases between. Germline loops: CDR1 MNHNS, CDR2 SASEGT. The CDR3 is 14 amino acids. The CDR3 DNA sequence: TGTGCCAGCAGTGAAGCGTGGGGTAGGACTGAAGCTTTCTTT. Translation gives CASSEAWGRTEAFF.

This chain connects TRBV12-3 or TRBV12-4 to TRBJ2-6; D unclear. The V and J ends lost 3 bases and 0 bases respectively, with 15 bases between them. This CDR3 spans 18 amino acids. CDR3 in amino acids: CASSFAPGLPSGANVLTF. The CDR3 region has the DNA TGTGCCAGCAGTTTCGCTCCAGGCTTACCCTCTGGGGCCAACGTCCTGACTTTC.

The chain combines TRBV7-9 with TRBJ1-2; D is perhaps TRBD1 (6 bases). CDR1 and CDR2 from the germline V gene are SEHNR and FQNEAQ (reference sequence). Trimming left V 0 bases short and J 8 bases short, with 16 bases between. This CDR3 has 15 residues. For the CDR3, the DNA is TGTGCCAGCAGCTTAGCCGGACAGTGGCTAGGGGGCTACACCTTC. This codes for CASSLAGQWLGGYTF.

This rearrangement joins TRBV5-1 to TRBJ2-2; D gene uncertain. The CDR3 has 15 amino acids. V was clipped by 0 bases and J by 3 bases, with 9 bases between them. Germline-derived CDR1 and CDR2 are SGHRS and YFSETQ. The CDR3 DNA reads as TGCGCCAGCAGCTTGGTTGCGATGGACACCGGGGAGCTGTTTTTT. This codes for CASSLVAMDTGELFF.

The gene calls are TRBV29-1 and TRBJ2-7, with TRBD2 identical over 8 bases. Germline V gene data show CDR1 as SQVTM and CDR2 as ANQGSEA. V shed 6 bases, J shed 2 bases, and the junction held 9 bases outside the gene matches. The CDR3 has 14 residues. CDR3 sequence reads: CSVSDPRGAYEQYF. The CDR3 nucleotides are TGCAGCGTCTCGGATCCGCGGGGGGCCTACGAGCAGTACTTC.

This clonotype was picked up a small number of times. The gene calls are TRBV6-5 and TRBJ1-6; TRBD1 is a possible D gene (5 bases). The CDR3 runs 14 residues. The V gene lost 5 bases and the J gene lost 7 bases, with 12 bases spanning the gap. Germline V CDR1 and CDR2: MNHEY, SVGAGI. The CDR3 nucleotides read TGTGCCAGCAGTCCCAGGGATAGGAATTCACCCCTCCACTTT. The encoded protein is CASSPRDRNSPLHF.

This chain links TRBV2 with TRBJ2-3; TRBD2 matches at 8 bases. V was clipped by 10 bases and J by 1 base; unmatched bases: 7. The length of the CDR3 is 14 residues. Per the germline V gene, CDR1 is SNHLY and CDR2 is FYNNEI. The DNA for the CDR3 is TGTGCCACAGAGCGGGAGCCCCGCACAGATACGCAGTATTTT. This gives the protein CATEREPRTDTQYF. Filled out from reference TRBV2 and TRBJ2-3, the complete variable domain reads EPEVTQTPSHQVTQMGQEVILRCVPISNHLYFYWYRQILGQKVEFLVSFYNNEISEKSEIFDDQFSVERPDGSNFTLKIRSTKLEDSAMYFCATEREPRTDTQYFGPGTRLTVL.

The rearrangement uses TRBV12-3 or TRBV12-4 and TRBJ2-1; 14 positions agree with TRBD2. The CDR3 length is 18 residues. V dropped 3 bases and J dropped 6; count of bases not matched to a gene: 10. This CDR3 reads CASSFPRLAGGPGNEQFF. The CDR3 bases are TGTGCCAGCAGTTTTCCCCGACTAGCGGGAGGGCCAGGCAATGAGCAGTTCTTC.

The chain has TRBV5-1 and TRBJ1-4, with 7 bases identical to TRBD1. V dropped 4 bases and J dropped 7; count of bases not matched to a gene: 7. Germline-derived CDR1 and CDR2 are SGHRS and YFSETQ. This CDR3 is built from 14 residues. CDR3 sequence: CASSTGTEPEKLFF. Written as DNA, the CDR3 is TGCGCCAGCAGCACCGGGACAGAGCCTGAAAAACTGTTTTTT.

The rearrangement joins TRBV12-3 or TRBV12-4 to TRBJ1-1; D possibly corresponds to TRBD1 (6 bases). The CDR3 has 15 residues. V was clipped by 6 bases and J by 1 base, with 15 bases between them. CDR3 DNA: TGTGCCAGCAGCCTACGGGGACAAACGAACACTGAAGCTTTCTTT. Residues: CASSLRGQTNTEAFF.

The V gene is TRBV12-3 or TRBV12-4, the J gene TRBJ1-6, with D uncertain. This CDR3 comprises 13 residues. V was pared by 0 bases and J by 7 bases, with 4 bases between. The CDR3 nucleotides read TGTGCCAGCAGTTTAGCGCTAAATTCACCCCTCCACTTT. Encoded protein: CASSLALNSPLHF.

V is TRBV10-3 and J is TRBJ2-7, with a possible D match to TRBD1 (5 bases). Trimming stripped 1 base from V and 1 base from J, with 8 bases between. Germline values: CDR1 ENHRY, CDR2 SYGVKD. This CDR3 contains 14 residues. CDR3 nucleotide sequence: TGTGCCATCAGTGAGTGGGGCGGATCCTACGAGCAGTACTTC. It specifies CAISEWGGSYEQYF.

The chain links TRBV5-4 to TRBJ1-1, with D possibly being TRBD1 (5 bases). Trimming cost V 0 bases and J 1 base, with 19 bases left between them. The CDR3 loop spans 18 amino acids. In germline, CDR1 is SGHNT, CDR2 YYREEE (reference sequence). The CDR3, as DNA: TGTGCCAGCAGCTTGGGGGTATCCCTTCAGGGAGAGAACACTGAAGCTTTCTTT. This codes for CASSLGVSLQGENTEAFF.

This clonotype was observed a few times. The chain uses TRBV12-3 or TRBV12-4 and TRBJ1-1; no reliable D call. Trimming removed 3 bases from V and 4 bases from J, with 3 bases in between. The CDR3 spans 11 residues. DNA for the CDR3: TGTGCCAGCAGTTTTAGCACTGAAGCTTTCTTT. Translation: CASSFSTEAFF.

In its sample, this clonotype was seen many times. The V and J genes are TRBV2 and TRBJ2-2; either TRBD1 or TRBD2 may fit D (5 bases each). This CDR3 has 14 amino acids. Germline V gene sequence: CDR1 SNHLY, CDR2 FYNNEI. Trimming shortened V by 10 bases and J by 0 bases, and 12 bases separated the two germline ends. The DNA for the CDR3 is TGTGCCACCTCCCGGGACGCGAACACCGGGGAGCTGTTTTTT. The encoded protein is CATSRDANTGELFF. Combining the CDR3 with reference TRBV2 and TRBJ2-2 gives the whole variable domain EPEVTQTPSHQVTQMGQEVILRCVPISNHLYFYWYRQILGQKVEFLVSFYNNEISEKSEIFDDQFSVERPDGSNFTLKIRSTKLEDSAMYFCATSRDANTGELFFGEGSRLTVL.

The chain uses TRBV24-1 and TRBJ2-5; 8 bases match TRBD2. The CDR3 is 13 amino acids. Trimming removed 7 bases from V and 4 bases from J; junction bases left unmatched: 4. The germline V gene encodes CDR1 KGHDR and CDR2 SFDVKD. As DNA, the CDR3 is TGTGCCACCAGCCGGGCGGGAGGAGAGACCCAGTACTTC. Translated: CATSRAGGETQYF.

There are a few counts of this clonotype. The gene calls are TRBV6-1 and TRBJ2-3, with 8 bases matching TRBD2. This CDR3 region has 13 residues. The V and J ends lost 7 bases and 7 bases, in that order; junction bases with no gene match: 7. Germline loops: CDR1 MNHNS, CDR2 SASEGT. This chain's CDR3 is CASTGGGTYTQYF. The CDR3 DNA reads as TGTGCCAGCACGGGCGGGGGGACTTATACGCAGTATTTT.

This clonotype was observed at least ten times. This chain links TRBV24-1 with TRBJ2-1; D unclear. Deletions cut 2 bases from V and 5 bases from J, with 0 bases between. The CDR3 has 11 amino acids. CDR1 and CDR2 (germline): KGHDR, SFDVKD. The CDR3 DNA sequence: TGTGCCACCAGTGATTACAATGAGCAGTTCTTC. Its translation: CATSDYNEQFF.

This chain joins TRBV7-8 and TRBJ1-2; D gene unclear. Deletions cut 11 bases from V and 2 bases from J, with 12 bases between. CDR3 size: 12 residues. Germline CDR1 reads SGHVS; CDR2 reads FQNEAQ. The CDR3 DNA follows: TGTGCCTCTGCTGGGAGCAACTATGGCTACACCTTC. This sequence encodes CASAGSNYGYTF.

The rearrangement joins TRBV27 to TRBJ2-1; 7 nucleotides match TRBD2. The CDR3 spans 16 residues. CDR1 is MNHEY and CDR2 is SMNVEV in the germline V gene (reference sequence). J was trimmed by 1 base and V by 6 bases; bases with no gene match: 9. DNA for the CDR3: TGTGCCAGCAGCGTTACGGGGAGGGGTTCCTACAATGAGCAGTTCTTC. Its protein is CASSVTGRGSYNEQFF.

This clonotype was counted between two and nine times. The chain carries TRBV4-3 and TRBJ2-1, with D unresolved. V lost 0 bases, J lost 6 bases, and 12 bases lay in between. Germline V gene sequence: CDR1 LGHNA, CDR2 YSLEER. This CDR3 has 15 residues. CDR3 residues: CASSQDRQAPNEQFF. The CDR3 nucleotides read TGCGCCAGCAGCCAAGATCGACAAGCCCCCAATGAGCAGTTCTTC.

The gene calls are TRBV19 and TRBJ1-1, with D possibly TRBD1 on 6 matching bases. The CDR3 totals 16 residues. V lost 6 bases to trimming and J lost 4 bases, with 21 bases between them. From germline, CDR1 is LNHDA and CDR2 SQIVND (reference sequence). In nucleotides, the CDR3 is TGTGCCAGTAGACCAGGGACAAAAACTCGAGGCACTGAAGCTTTCTTT. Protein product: CASRPGTKTRGTEAFF.